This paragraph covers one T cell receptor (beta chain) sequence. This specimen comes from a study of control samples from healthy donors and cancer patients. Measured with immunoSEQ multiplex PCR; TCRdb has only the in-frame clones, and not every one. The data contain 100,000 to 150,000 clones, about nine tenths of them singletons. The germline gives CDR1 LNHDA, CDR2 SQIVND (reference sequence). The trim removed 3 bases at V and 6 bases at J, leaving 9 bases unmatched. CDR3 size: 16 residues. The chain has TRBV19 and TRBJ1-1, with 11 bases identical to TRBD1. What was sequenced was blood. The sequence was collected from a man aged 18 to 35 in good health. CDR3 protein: CASSIWDRGDGAEAFF. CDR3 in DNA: TGTGCCAGTAGTATTTGGGACAGGGGGGATGGCGCTGAAGCTTTCTTT.